These 27 T cell receptor beta chains came from one sample sequenced in a study of blood T cell repertoires in COVID-19. Repertoires were generated with immunoSEQ multiplex PCR, while TCRdb's copy carries only in-frame clones and drops some. The data show some 220,000 clones, about four fifths seen once. Sequenced: PBMCs or T cells enriched from blood (not recorded which). The receptors derive from a woman aged 40-49 years with acute COVID-19.

V gene TRBV29-1 combines with J gene TRBJ1-1, with D tentatively TRBD1 (5 bases). CDR1 is SQVTM, CDR2 ANQGSEA, per germline. The CDR3 contains 13 residues. Trimming cost V 1 base and J 4 bases, with 10 bases left between them. CDR3 DNA: TGCAGCGTTGAAGTTGGGGCATCCACTGAAGCTTTCTTT. It codes for CSVEVGASTEAFF.

This clone showed up just a few times. This CDR3 reads CASSPQGTEAFF. CDR3 nucleotide sequence: TGTGCCAGCAGCCCCCAGGGGACTGAAGCTTTCTTT. V gene TRBV11-2 combines with J gene TRBJ1-1; TRBD1 is a possible D gene (6 bases). Looked up from germline, CDR1 is SGHAT and CDR2 is FQNNGV. Trimming pared 5 bases from V and 5 bases from J, leaving 9 bases between. This CDR3 spans 12 amino acids.

This sequence joins TRBV3-1 (or the pseudogene TRBV3-2) and TRBJ2-2, with D maybe TRBD1 (6 bases). The CDR3 runs 13 residues. The germline V and J ends were trimmed by 6 bases and 5 bases, with 10 bases remaining between them. In germline, CDR1 is LGHDT, CDR2 YNNKEL (reference sequence). In DNA form, the CDR3 reads TGTGCCAGCAGTCCTCAGGGGACCGGGGAGCTGTTTTTT. Protein: CASSPQGTGELFF.

This clone has just one count. J is TRBJ1-1 and V is TRBV28, with D perhaps matching TRBD1 (5 bases). From germline, CDR1 is MDHEN and CDR2 SYDVKM. V was cut by 6 bases and J by 1 base, with 9 bases left in between. This CDR3 region has 13 residues. This CDR3 is CASRTGQNTEAFF. The CDR3 DNA reads as TGTGCCAGCAGAACAGGACAGAACACTGAAGCTTTCTTT.

The chain has TRBV7-9 and TRBJ1-6; the match to TRBD1 covers 10 bases. The V and J ends lost 4 bases and 6 bases, in that order; junction bases with no gene match: 0. The length of the CDR3 is 14 residues. The germline V gene has CDR1 SEHNR and CDR2 FQNEAQ (reference sequence). The CDR3 nucleotides are TGTGCCAGCAGCTGGACAGGGGGTAATTCACCCCTCCACTTT. Translated, it gives CASSWTGGNSPLHF.

The V call is TRBV11-2, the J call TRBJ1-1; unclear D gene. V lost 4 bases, J lost 1 base, and 4 bases lay in between. Germline V gene data show CDR1 as SGHAT and CDR2 as FQNNGV. The CDR3 contains 12 residues. This chain's CDR3 is CASSYRNTEAFF. The CDR3 DNA reads as TGTGCCAGCAGCTATAGGAACACTGAAGCTTTCTTT.

The chain is built from TRBV18 and TRBJ2-5; D is undetermined. The germline V gene has CDR1 KGHSH and CDR2 LQKENI. The CDR3 contains 12 residues. Trimming shortened V by 6 bases and J by 5 bases, and 10 bases separated the two germline ends. This CDR3 is CASSKQQETQYF. The CDR3 DNA reads TGTGCCAGCTCGAAACAACAGGAGACCCAGTACTTC.

The chain has TRBV15 and TRBJ2-3; unclear D gene. V lost 3 bases, J lost 5 bases, and 12 bases lay in between. Germline V gene data show CDR1 as LNHNV and CDR2 as YYDKDF (reference sequence). The CDR3 is 14 residues long. The CDR3 is CATSSQPSLDTQYF. CDR3 sequence (DNA): TGTGCCACCAGCAGCCAGCCTAGTCTAGATACGCAGTATTTT.

The CDR3 sequence is CASSWTKGADSPLHF. As DNA, the CDR3 is TGCGCCAGCAGCTGGACCAAGGGGGCAGATTCACCCCTCCACTTT. The chain uses TRBV5-1 and TRBJ1-6, with 7 bases that match TRBD1. Per germline, CDR1 SGHRS and CDR2 YFSETQ. CDR3 length: 15 amino acids. Trimming cost V 3 bases and J 8 bases; bases outside gene matches: 8. Combining the CDR3 with reference TRBV5-1 and TRBJ1-6 gives the whole variable domain KAGVTQTPRYLIKTRGQQVTLSCSPISGHRSVSWYQQTPGQGLQFLFEYFSETQRNKGNFPGRFSGRQFSNSRSEMNVSTLELGDSALYLCASSWTKGADSPLHFGNGTRLTVT.

The chain joins TRBV4-1 to TRBJ2-2; perhaps TRBD2 as D (5 bases). Germline lookup yields CDR1 MGHRA and CDR2 YSYEKL. The V and J ends lost 2 bases and 7 bases respectively, with 14 bases between them. The CDR3 contains 15 residues. The CDR3 loop reads CASSQTNLRGGELFF. The CDR3 region has the DNA TGCGCCAGCAGCCAAACTAATCTCCGGGGCGGGGAGCTGTTTTTT.

The rearrangement links TRBV12-3 or TRBV12-4 to TRBJ2-7; no definite D call. V was clipped by 8 bases and J by 6 bases, with 8 bases between them. The CDR3 is 10 amino acids. The CDR3 nucleotides are TGTGCCAGCGGTTATAGCGAGCAGTACTTC. This gives the protein CASGYSEQYF.

The chain uses TRBV5-1 and TRBJ2-7; 11 bases are shared with TRBD2. The CDR3 spans 15 residues. Trimming removed 0 bases from V and 2 bases from J; junction bases left unmatched: 1. The germline gives CDR1 SGHRS, CDR2 YFSETQ. The CDR3 nucleotides read TGCGCCAGCAGCTTGGAACTAGCGGGGGCCTACGAGCAGTACTTC. Residues: CASSLELAGAYEQYF.

This clone was counted only a few times. The chain has TRBV10-3 and TRBJ2-2; no clear D. The V end was cut by 4 bases, the J end by 3 bases, with 6 bases between. Germline CDR1 ENHRY, CDR2 SYGVKD. This CDR3 has 13 residues. The CDR3 nucleotides are TGTGCCATCAGTGTCGGTCACACCGGGGAGCTGTTTTTT. Protein sequence: CAISVGHTGELFF.

The chain has TRBV5-4 and TRBJ1-1, with no clear D. The germline CDR1 and CDR2 sequences are SGHNT and YYREEE (reference sequence). CDR3 length: 15 residues. V was pared by 0 bases and J by 11 bases, with 20 bases between. CDR3 sequence: CASSLAGVRGGKAFF. The CDR3 DNA reads TGTGCCAGCAGCTTGGCCGGGGTACGGGGTGGGAAGGCTTTCTTT.

V is TRBV30 and J is TRBJ1-5; 7 bases align to TRBD1. V gave up 5 bases and J gave up 5 bases; unmatched junction bases: 6. There are 13 residues in the CDR3. CDR1 GTSNPN and CDR2 SVGIG come from the germline V gene (reference sequence). For the CDR3, the DNA is TGTGCCTGGGCGACAGGGTTCGATCAGCCCCAGCATTTT. It codes for CAWATGFDQPQHF.

The V and J genes are TRBV19 and TRBJ2-1; D uncertain. Trimming took off 0 bases at V and 4 bases at J, with 4 bases between the two ends. Germline CDR1 is LNHDA and CDR2 is SQIVND (reference sequence). There are 13 residues in the CDR3. The CDR3 here is CASSIDPYNEQFF. The CDR3 DNA sequence: TGTGCCAGTAGTATAGATCCGTACAATGAGCAGTTCTTC.

V usage is TRBV5-3 and J usage is TRBJ2-5; 11 bases map to TRBD2. TRBV5-3 is an ORF for which the function is uncertain. The CDR3 contains 16 residues. Unmatched junction bases numbered 5, after V lost 4 bases and J lost 0 bases. Here the CDR3 DNA reads TGTGCCAGAAGCCCTGTGACTAGCGGGAACCAAGAGACCCAGTACTTC. This encodes CARSPVTSGNQETQYF.

This clone was counted a single time. The rearrangement links TRBV29-1 to TRBJ2-7, with 7 nucleotides matching TRBD1. Germline loops: CDR1 SQVTM, CDR2 ANQGSEA. This CDR3 spans 16 amino acids. The V and J ends lost 0 bases and 3 bases, in that order; junction bases with no gene match: 11. CDR3 nucleotides: TGCAGCGTTGAAGATCCGGTAATGGCAGGGGGCTACGAGCAGTACTTC. Protein sequence: CSVEDPVMAGGYEQYF.

The V and J genes are TRBV9 and TRBJ2-3; 12 bases map to TRBD2. The germline V gene encodes CDR1 SGDLS and CDR2 YYNGEE. CDR3 length equals 16 residues. With 6 bases clipped from V and 4 bases from J, the junction kept 9 bases outside the gene matches. The CDR3 sequence: CASTSGGAGDSDTQYF. The CDR3, as DNA: TGTGCCAGCACTAGCGGGGGGGCCGGTGATTCAGATACGCAGTATTTT.

The rearrangement joins TRBV9 to TRBJ2-3; D is ambiguous. Trimming left V 1 base short and J 0 bases short, with 3 bases between. The CDR3 length is 13 residues. The germline gives CDR1 SGDLS, CDR2 YYNGEE. In DNA, the CDR3 is TGTGCCAGCAGCGTAATAAGCACAGATACGCAGTATTTT. Translation: CASSVISTDTQYF.

CDR3: CASTTPGGTDYGYTF. For the CDR3, the DNA is TGTGCCAGCACCACACCGGGGGGGACTGATTATGGCTACACCTTC. V usage is TRBV18 and J usage is TRBJ1-2; possible D gene TRBD1, 5 bases. The CDR3 consists of 15 residues. Germline loops: CDR1 KGHSH, CDR2 LQKENI. V was cut by 8 bases and J by 5 bases, with 21 bases left in between.

The J gene is TRBJ2-1, the V gene TRBV11-1; D is perhaps TRBD1 (5 bases). CDR3 length: 14 residues. In germline, CDR1 is SGHAT, CDR2 FQDESV (reference sequence). V was pared by 7 bases and J by 9 bases, with 19 bases between. Here the CDR3 DNA reads TGTGCCAGCACCCCTTCCAGGGCTTTGAGTGAGCAGTTCTTC. Translation: CASTPSRALSEQFF.

This rearrangement joins TRBV10-1 to TRBJ2-1; 7 bases fit TRBD1. The CDR3 totals 14 residues. Germline assignment: CDR1 WNHNN and CDR2 SYGVQD (reference sequence). Unmatched junction bases numbered 3, after V lost 3 bases and J lost 4 bases. In nucleotides, the CDR3 is TGCGCCAGCAGTGAAGACAGGGTATACAATGAGCAGTTCTTC. Its translation is CASSEDRVYNEQFF.

This clone was observed a handful of times. This chain connects TRBV2 to TRBJ2-2; D not resolved. V was clipped by 4 bases and J by 1 base, with 7 bases between them. The germline V gene encodes CDR1 SNHLY and CDR2 FYNNEI. CDR3 length: 14 residues. In DNA, the CDR3 is TGTGCCAGCAGTGCAAACTTGAACACCGGGGAGCTGTTTTTT. This codes for CASSANLNTGELFF.

The gene calls are TRBV5-4 and TRBJ2-3; 9 bases are a match to TRBD1. The J segment lost 3 bases and the V segment lost 4 bases, leaving 9 bases of the junction unmatched. Germline assignment: CDR1 SGHNT and CDR2 YYREEE (reference sequence). The CDR3 has 16 amino acids. The CDR3 coding sequence is TGTGCCAGCAGCGGAAGGACAGGGGCTAAGACAGATACGCAGTATTTT. Its protein product is CASSGRTGAKTDTQYF.

The chain links TRBV4-2 to TRBJ2-3; D remains unclear. V shed 4 bases and J shed 3 bases, with 11 bases lying between them. CDR1 is LGHNA, CDR2 YNFKEQ, per germline. The CDR3 length is 14 residues. CDR3 coding DNA: TGTGCCAGCAGCCCCGTGGCCGATACAGATACGCAGTATTTT. It translates to CASSPVADTDTQYF.

The V gene is TRBV6-5, the J gene TRBJ1-5; D is perhaps TRBD1 (6 bases). V was pared by 5 bases and J by 2 bases, with 13 bases between. Germline values: CDR1 MNHEY, CDR2 SVGAGI. This CDR3 spans 15 amino acids. This CDR3 reads CASSLDRQGNQPQHF. The CDR3, as DNA: TGTGCCAGCAGTCTCGATCGACAGGGCAATCAGCCCCAGCATTTT.